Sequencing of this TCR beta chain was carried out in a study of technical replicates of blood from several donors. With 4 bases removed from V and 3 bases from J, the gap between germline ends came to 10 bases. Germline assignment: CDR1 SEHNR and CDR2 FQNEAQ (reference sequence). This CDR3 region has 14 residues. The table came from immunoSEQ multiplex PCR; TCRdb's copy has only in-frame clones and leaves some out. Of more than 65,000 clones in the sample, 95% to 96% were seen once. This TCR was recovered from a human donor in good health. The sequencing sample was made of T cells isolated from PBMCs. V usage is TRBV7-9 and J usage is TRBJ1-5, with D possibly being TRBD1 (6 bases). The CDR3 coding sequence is TGTGCCAGCAGCTCTGGACAGAACAATCAGCCCCAGCATTTT. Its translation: CASSSGQNNQPQHF. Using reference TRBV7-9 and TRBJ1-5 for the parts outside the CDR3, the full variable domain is DTGVSQNPRHKITKRGQNVTFRCDPISEHNRLYWYRQTLGQGPEFLTYFQNEAQLEKSRLLSDRFSAERPKGSFSTLEIQRTEQGDSAMYLCASSSGQNNQPQHFGDGTRLSIL.